This TCR beta chain was observed in a study of neoadjuvant anti-PD-1 for oral cavity cancer. Comment on this clone: Its antigen is currently unknown.

No culture or expansion preceded analysis of these blood cells. V was trimmed by 2 bases and J by 1 base, leaving 8 bases between them. This CDR3 contains 15 residues. Germline CDR1 is MDHEN and CDR2 is SYDVKM. The data were produced by immunoSEQ multiplex PCR, yet TCRdb's version contains in-frame clones alone and is incomplete. The sample holds approximately 15,000 clones; about three quarters are singletons and the top ten take over 2%. General study findings and limits: PBMC Gini-index clonality exceeded responders' in non-responders post-nivolumab.

This sequence joins TRBV28 and TRBJ2-2; no clear D gene. The specimen comprised PBMCs, sampled before nivolumab (anti-PD-1) treatment. This sequence originates from a person aged 35-79 years with oral cavity squamous cell carcinoma. CDR3 nucleotide sequence: TGTGCCAGCAGTTTAGTGACACGGAACACCGGGGAGCTGTTTTTT. Translating it yields CASSLVTRNTGELFF.